These 25 T cell receptor beta chains share one sample of origin, sequenced in a study of T cell changes during pregnancy in multiple sclerosis. The assay was immunoSEQ multiplex PCR, and TCRdb's table has in-frame clones only and misses some. The table records tens of thousands of clones, about 94% of them present only once. This specimen was CD4+ T cells from peripheral blood mononuclear cells, taken in the second trimester of pregnancy. The receptors originated from a female donor with multiple sclerosis, enrolled in a pregnancy study.

This chain uses TRBV5-1 with TRBJ1-1; TRBD1 matches 10 bases. Germline V gene sequence: CDR1 SGHRS, CDR2 YFSETQ. V gave up 0 bases and J gave up 2 bases; unmatched junction bases: 13. The CDR3 contains 19 residues. CDR3 sequence: CASSLDRQGALVINTEAFF. CDR3 sequence (DNA): TGCGCCAGCAGCTTGGACCGACAGGGGGCATTAGTAATTAACACTGAAGCTTTCTTT.

The chain recombines TRBV2 with TRBJ1-5, with 12 bases identical to TRBD1. Germline-derived CDR1 and CDR2 are SNHLY and FYNNEI. With V trimmed by 6 bases and J by 4 bases, 4 bases remained unmatched. The CDR3 length is 15 residues. In nucleotides, the CDR3 is TGTGCCAGCAGGGGGGGACAGGGGGCGAATCAGCCCCAGCATTTT. Amino acids: CASRGGQGANQPQHF.

V gene TRBV6-1 combines with J gene TRBJ1-6; 9 positions agree with TRBD1. The CDR3 is 16 amino acids. Unmatched junction bases numbered 3, after V lost 0 bases and J lost 6 bases. Per the germline V gene, CDR1 is MNHNS and CDR2 is SASEGT. In DNA form, the CDR3 reads TGTGCCAGCAGTGAAGCGCCGGGACAGGGTAATTCACCCCTCCACTTT. Its protein product is CASSEAPGQGNSPLHF.

The chain carries TRBV11-2 and TRBJ2-1; 15 bases match TRBD2. The CDR3 contains 17 residues. V lost 1 base to trimming and J lost 6 bases; unmatched junction nucleotides: 4. Germline CDR1 and CDR2: SGHAT and FQNNGV. DNA for the CDR3: TGTGCCAGCAGCTTAGGGACTAGCGGGGGGGTCCCCAATGAGCAGTTCTTC. Protein: CASSLGTSGGVPNEQFF.

The rearrangement uses TRBV9 and TRBJ2-2; 7 bases match TRBD1. Unmatched junction bases numbered 0, after V lost 1 base and J lost 0 bases. There are 15 residues in the CDR3. From germline, CDR1 is SGDLS and CDR2 YYNGEE. For the CDR3, the DNA is TGTGCCAGCAGCGTACAGGGGGCGAACACCGGGGAGCTGTTTTTT. Its translation: CASSVQGANTGELFF.

The chain carries TRBV10-2 and TRBJ2-5, with 8 nucleotides matching TRBD1. The CDR3 has 13 residues. The trim removed 6 bases at V and 5 bases at J, leaving 5 bases unmatched. Germline V gives CDR1 WSHSY, CDR2 SAAADI. CDR3 bases: TGCGCCAGCAGCCGGGACAGGCGGGAGACCCAGTACTTC. It encodes CASSRDRRETQYF.

The CDR3 protein is CASSRTGGETQYF. The DNA for the CDR3 is TGCGCCAGCAGCCGGACAGGGGGAGAGACCCAGTACTTC. This rearrangement joins TRBV4-1 to TRBJ2-5, with 10 bases fitting TRBD1. The J segment lost 4 bases and the V segment lost 4 bases, leaving 0 bases of the junction unmatched. Germline loops: CDR1 MGHRA, CDR2 YSYEKL. The CDR3 contains 13 residues.

The genes are TRBV6-1 and TRBJ1-5; 8 bases map to TRBD1. The trim removed 3 bases at V and 3 bases at J, leaving 4 bases unmatched. The CDR3 is 15 residues long. Germline assignment: CDR1 MNHNS and CDR2 SASEGT. The CDR3 protein is CASSDGQGHNQPQHF. The CDR3 nucleotides are TGTGCCAGCAGTGATGGACAGGGACACAATCAGCCCCAGCATTTT.

This chain links TRBV5-5 with TRBJ2-7, with 16 bases aligning to TRBD2. The germline CDR1 and CDR2 sequences are SGHKS and YYEKEE (reference sequence). The CDR3 sequence is 18 residues long. Trimming removed 0 bases from V and 5 bases from J; junction bases left unmatched: 8. CDR3 sequence reads: CASSLVWGLAGGPNEQYF. CDR3 sequence (DNA): TGTGCCAGCAGCTTGGTCTGGGGACTAGCGGGGGGGCCGAACGAGCAGTACTTC.

V gene TRBV5-6 combines with J gene TRBJ2-7; 7 bases fit TRBD1. With 0 bases clipped from V and 7 bases from J, the junction kept 10 bases outside the gene matches. The germline gives CDR1 SGHDT, CDR2 YYEEEE. The CDR3 is 15 residues long. The CDR3, as DNA: TGTGCCAGCAGCTTGGACAGGGGATGGGTATTGGAGCAGTACTTC. Translated: CASSLDRGWVLEQYF.

The chain employs TRBV25-1 and TRBJ1-1; maybe TRBD1 (6 bases). This CDR3 comprises 15 residues. Germline V gene sequence: CDR1 MGHDK, CDR2 SYGVNS. Deletions cut 0 bases from V and 10 bases from J, with 18 bases between. CDR3 DNA sequence: TGTGCCAGCAGTGAATATGGGGCGGGGGCGATCGCAGCTTTCTTT. As protein: CASSEYGAGAIAAFF.

The CDR3 region is CASSPRDRAQDEQYF. CDR3 nucleotides: TGTGCCAGCAGCCCCCGGGACAGGGCCCAGGACGAGCAGTACTTC. This chain connects TRBV4-2 to TRBJ2-7, with TRBD1 identical over 9 bases. This CDR3 region has 15 residues. V lost 4 bases and J lost 5; bases outside the gene matches: 9. Germline CDR1 reads LGHNA; CDR2 reads YNFKEQ.

CDR3 sequence: CASSLGRGRRLGETQYF. DNA for the CDR3: TGTGCCAGCAGCTTAGGAAGAGGGAGGCGGTTGGGTGAGACCCAGTACTTC. The chain joins TRBV11-2 to TRBJ2-5, with D perhaps TRBD2 (6 bases). V was trimmed by 1 base and J by 5 bases, leaving 20 bases between them. The CDR3 covers 17 residues. From germline, CDR1 is SGHAT and CDR2 FQNNGV.

V usage is TRBV6-1 and J usage is TRBJ1-2, with D tentatively TRBD1 (6 bases). This CDR3 is built from 14 residues. The ends were cut back, 2 bases at V and 9 bases at J, with 16 bases in the middle. Germline CDR1 and CDR2: MNHNS and SASEGT. In DNA, the CDR3 is TGTGCCAGCAGTGAAAAGACAGGAGTAGTTAGCTACACCTTC. Its protein product is CASSEKTGVVSYTF.

The V gene is TRBV5-4, the J gene TRBJ2-5, with 14 bases matching TRBD2. The CDR3 spans 17 residues. V lost 5 bases to trimming and J lost 4 bases; unmatched junction nucleotides: 10. The germline V gene encodes CDR1 SGHNT and CDR2 YYREEE (reference sequence). In nucleotides, the CDR3 is TGTGCCAGCAGGATGGGACTAGCGGGAGAGGTTGGAGAGACCCAGTACTTC. It encodes CASRMGLAGEVGETQYF.

The chain recombines TRBV19 with TRBJ2-3; 11 positions agree with TRBD2. The CDR3 runs to 16 residues. J lost 2 bases, V lost 1 base, and 2 bases had no gene match. Germline V lookup: CDR1 LNHDA, CDR2 SQIVND (reference sequence). The CDR3 sequence is CASSIGLAGPTDTQYF. The CDR3 DNA follows: TGTGCCAGTAGTATAGGACTAGCGGGGCCCACAGATACGCAGTATTTT.

The CDR3 DNA is TGTGCCATCGGAGATGGGTTAGGAACTGAAGCTTTCTTT. Translation gives CAIGDGLGTEAFF. This chain connects TRBV10-3 to TRBJ1-1, with D unresolved. V was trimmed by 8 bases and J by 5 bases, leaving 15 bases between them. The CDR3 is 13 amino acids. CDR1 and CDR2 (germline): ENHRY, SYGVKD.

This sequence joins TRBV10-3 and TRBJ2-2, with no clear D. Per germline, CDR1 ENHRY and CDR2 SYGVKD. This CDR3 region has 15 residues. V lost 3 bases to trimming and J lost 7 bases, with 15 bases between them. CDR3 region: CAISDPRLPSGELFF. The CDR3 DNA is TGTGCCATCAGTGACCCGAGGCTACCCAGCGGGGAGCTGTTTTTT.

In DNA form, the CDR3 reads TGTGCCAGCAGCTTACAGGGCAATGAGCAGTTCTTC. It codes for CASSLQGNEQFF. The chain uses TRBV7-3 and TRBJ2-1; TRBD1 might be the D (5 bases). The germline V and J ends were trimmed by 2 bases and 6 bases, with 5 bases remaining between them. In germline, CDR1 is SGHTA, CDR2 FQGTGA. The CDR3 has 12 residues.

This rearrangement joins TRBV6-1 to TRBJ1-1; no reliable D call. V lost 6 bases and J 0 bases, leaving 11 bases between the germline ends. The CDR3 consists of 14 residues. CDR1 MNHNS and CDR2 SASEGT come from the germline V gene. CDR3 sequence reads: CASRPGEMNTEAFF. Written as DNA, the CDR3 is TGTGCCAGCAGGCCAGGTGAGATGAACACTGAAGCTTTCTTT.

The rearrangement uses TRBV6-1 and TRBJ1-1; 8 bases are shared with TRBD1. The trim removed 5 bases at V and 7 bases at J, leaving 9 bases unmatched. The CDR3 covers 14 residues. Germline V CDR1 and CDR2: MNHNS, SASEGT. This chain's CDR3 is CASSSSGTGHEAFF. The CDR3 coding sequence is TGTGCCAGCAGTTCTTCCGGGACAGGACATGAAGCTTTCTTT.

The chain joins TRBV7-2 to TRBJ2-1; TRBD1 aligns across 8 bases. J was trimmed by 7 bases and V by 0 bases; bases with no gene match: 5. Germline-derived CDR1 and CDR2 are SGHTA and FQGNSA. This CDR3 is built from 15 residues. The CDR3 DNA reads TGTGCCAGCAGCTTAGCCCCGGACAGGGTAAATGAGCAGTTCTTC. Translation: CASSLAPDRVNEQFF.

This chain links TRBV6-5 with TRBJ2-1; 8 bases are shared with TRBD2. The CDR3 loop spans 15 amino acids. Germline CDR1 is MNHEY and CDR2 is SVGAGI. Losses at the gene ends were 4 bases for V and 5 bases for J; bases not matched to a gene: 7. CDR3 sequence: CASSSPGTSNNEQFF. CDR3 DNA sequence: TGTGCCAGCAGTTCCCCCGGGACTAGTAACAATGAGCAGTTCTTC.

This sequence joins TRBV6-6 and TRBJ2-1; 9 bases map to TRBD2. CDR3 length: 16 amino acids. Looked up from germline, CDR1 is MNHNY and CDR2 is SVGAGI (reference sequence). V lost 7 bases, J lost 2 bases, and 9 bases stayed unmatched. The CDR3 DNA reads TGTGCCAGCATTAACGGGGGCGGGAGGGCCTACAATGAGCAGTTCTTC. Translated: CASINGGGRAYNEQFF.

This clone was seen once. The V and J genes are TRBV19 and TRBJ2-1; 10 positions agree with TRBD2. CDR3 length: 16 amino acids. The germline V gene has CDR1 LNHDA and CDR2 SQIVND (reference sequence). V was clipped by 5 bases and J by 6 bases; unmatched bases: 10. For the CDR3, the DNA is TGTGCCAGTAGTCCCCGGAGCGGGGGGGTTTCCAATGAGCAGTTCTTC. Its translation is CASSPRSGGVSNEQFF.